This T cell receptor (beta chain) was sequenced in a study of early T cells in non-severe SARS-CoV-2 infection (dated by TCRdb to the early 2020s). Broadly, across the study: Because TCR sequencing relied on bulk RNA taken from unsorted whole blood, pairing of alpha and beta chains was not possible. Study-wide conclusions, independent of this receptor: VDJdb matching was skewed toward anti-spike CD8 responses, so virus-specific expansions were likely underestimated and private and CD4 specificities were missed.

With respect to this clonotype: Its antigen has not been determined. Base quality data are lacking; no much larger clone is found one base away.

A case-control design nested within a healthcare worker cohort in London, UK, was used, with weekly nasopharyngeal swab PCR tests and blood sampling performed. Healthcare workers were recruited between 23 and 31 March 2020, during the week of the UK lockdown, and were followed weekly for up to roughly 15 weeks. Receptor amplification or capture employed 5' RACE. TCRdb records NextSeq 500 as the sequencer. In the TCR library protocol, unique molecular identifiers were attached to individual cDNA molecules to correct for PCR bias and sequencing error. Both TCR alpha and beta chains were sequenced, and tight co-correlation was observed between alpha and beta sequence abundances in each sample. As for the authors' bioinformatics: V gene, J gene and CDR3 annotation of TCR sequences was performed with Decombinator V4. TCRs were defined as expanded if a significant change between any two time points was detected under a Poisson model with p below 0.0001. TCR abundances were normalised to the total number of TCRs sequenced per sample and expressed as counts per million. A search of VDJdb, accessed on 1 November 2021, was run for TCRs annotated to CMV, EBV and SARS-CoV-2, with TCRs annotated for multiple antigens excluded. TCRdb cleaned the public reads at Q25 with fastp, built clones with MiXCR and kept in-frame beta chains. Rows merge per CDR3 protein into single entries with the most common DNA and genes. The V and J calls here are based on TCRdb, not the publication. The sample profile shows about 69,000 distinct CDR3 sequences; 11% of them were found once. The top ten constitute about 5.8% of the sample.

This TCR was sampled from an adult who was a healthcare worker with PCR-confirmed SARS-CoV-2 infection or an uninfected control (not recorded which). Material: whole blood, obtained at baseline.

The DNA reads as follows: TGTGCCAGCAGCGTAGGGGACTATAGCACAGATACGCAGTATTTT. This is translated as CASSVGDYSTDTQYF. Recombination connected TRBV9 to TRBJ2-3; TRBD2 fits 7 bases in the junction. CDR3 length: 15 amino acids, cysteine to phenylalanine. Only the CDR3 DNA is retained, 45 bases long and in frame from the first base. Here V drops 0 bases and J drops 0 bases, and the junction holds 1 base not matched to any gene. In the germline V gene, CDR1 corresponds to SGDLS and CDR2 to YYNGEE.